A single sample gave rise to the 29 T cell receptor beta chains below, sequenced in a study of cytomegalovirus exposure and HLA in healthy donors. PCR was performed using 60 Vbeta and 13 Jbeta primers. TCRdb keeps only in-frame clones here, not all; method: immunoSEQ multiplex PCR. The table has some 95,000 clones, around 70% seen once. The material sequenced was PBMCs. These receptors were obtained from a female donor in good health and CMV-seronegative.

This clone was detected a few times. The V and J genes are TRBV11-3 and TRBJ1-1; TRBD1 is a possible D gene (6 bases). Per the germline V gene, CDR1 is SGHNT and CDR2 is YENEEA. This CDR3 has 14 residues. Trimming removed 5 bases from V and 6 bases from J, with 16 bases in between. CDR3 coding DNA: TGTGCCAGCAGCCCGTCAGGGGATTTGGCTGAAGCTTTCTTT. Translated, it gives CASSPSGDLAEAFF.

In nucleotides, the CDR3 is TGCGCCGGCTTCAAGGCAGACAACTACGAGCAGTACTTC. Translated, it gives CAGFKADNYEQYF. This sequence joins TRBV23-1 and TRBJ2-7; D ambiguous. TRBV23-1 qualifies as an ORF whose function is uncertain. This CDR3 has 13 residues. V gave up 11 bases and J gave up 3 bases, with 17 bases separating them.

The rearrangement joins TRBV6-4 to TRBJ2-2; no clear D. V lost 4 bases, J lost 3 bases, and 6 bases lay in between. The CDR3 contains 13 residues. Looked up from germline, CDR1 is MRHNA and CDR2 is SNTAGT. This CDR3 is CASSGGDTGELFF. The CDR3 bases are TGTGCCAGCAGTGGAGGAGACACCGGGGAGCTGTTTTTT.

In this sample, this clone turned up a few times. The J gene is TRBJ1-2, the V gene TRBV30; D unclear. Germline CDR1 reads GTSNPN; CDR2 reads SVGIG (reference sequence). CDR3 length: 12 residues. Between the trimmed V and J ends, which lost 4 bases and 5 bases, there was a span of 11 bases. The CDR3 loop is CAWIGSTYGYTF. DNA for the CDR3: TGTGCCTGGATCGGGTCTACGTATGGCTACACCTTC.

The chain couples TRBV4-3 to TRBJ2-7, with 13 bases matching TRBD2. V lost 3 bases and J lost 0; bases outside the gene matches: 5. The CDR3 totals 17 residues. CDR1 LGHNA and CDR2 YSLEER come from the germline V gene. CDR3 residues: CASSQGTSGAGSYEQYF. The CDR3 nucleotides read TGCGCCAGCAGCCAGGGGACTAGCGGGGCTGGCTCCTACGAGCAGTACTTC.

The chain has TRBV7-9 and TRBJ1-5; possible D gene TRBD1, 6 bases. Germline CDR1 is SEHNR and CDR2 is FQNEAQ (reference sequence). The V end was cut by 5 bases, the J end by 0 bases, with 8 bases between. This CDR3 has 14 amino acids. DNA for the CDR3: TGTGCCAGCAGCGAGACAGGTAGCAATCAGCCCCAGCATTTT. This gives the protein CASSETGSNQPQHF.

The chain combines TRBV7-8 with TRBJ2-3, with 9 bases fitting TRBD2. The germline gives CDR1 SGHVS, CDR2 FQNEAQ. This CDR3 contains 16 residues. V gave up 5 bases and J gave up 1 base; unmatched junction bases: 7. The CDR3 reads CASSDLTSGGTDTQYF. Here the CDR3 DNA reads TGTGCCAGCAGCGACCTGACTAGCGGTGGCACAGATACGCAGTATTTT. The full variable domain, with the rest looked up from reference TRBV7-8 and TRBJ2-3, is GAGVSQSPRYKVAKRGQDVALRCDPISGHVSLFWYQQALGQGPEFLTYFQNEAQLDKSGLPSDRFFAERPEGSVSTLKIQRTQQEDSAVYLCASSDLTSGGTDTQYFGPGTRLTVL.

J is TRBJ1-2 and V is TRBV11-2, with 10 bases fitting TRBD1. The germline CDR1 and CDR2 sequences are SGHAT and FQNNGV. J was trimmed by 1 base and V by 1 base; bases with no gene match: 3. There are 16 residues in the CDR3. CDR3 sequence: CASSLGQGAHNYGYTF. The CDR3 region has the DNA TGTGCCAGCAGCTTAGGACAGGGGGCACATAACTATGGCTACACCTTC.

This chain connects TRBV30 to TRBJ2-1, with D uncertain. Germline values: CDR1 GTSNPN, CDR2 SVGIG (reference sequence). This CDR3 has 12 amino acids. Trimming removed 4 bases at V and 3 bases at J, with 7 bases between. CDR3 nucleotide sequence: TGTGCCTGGACCCTCGGCTACAATGAGCAGTTCTTC. This sequence encodes CAWTLGYNEQFF.

The V gene is TRBV7-9, the J gene TRBJ2-3, with TRBD2 matching 7 bases. V lost 7 bases, J lost 0 bases, and 4 bases stayed unmatched. The CDR3 length is 14 residues. Germline values: CDR1 SEHNR, CDR2 FQNEAQ (reference sequence). As DNA, the CDR3 is TGTGCCAGCAAGTCAGCGGGAAGCACAGATACGCAGTATTTT. This codes for CASKSAGSTDTQYF.

This chain connects TRBV7-3 to TRBJ2-5; TRBD1 agrees at 7 bases. J was trimmed by 1 base and V by 5 bases; bases with no gene match: 7. The germline CDR1 and CDR2 sequences are SGHTA and FQGTGA. This CDR3 is built from 15 residues. As DNA, the CDR3 is TGTGCCAGCAGCATTACGGGACAGTCCCAAGAGACCCAGTACTTC. It is translated as CASSITGQSQETQYF.

The chain employs TRBV19 and TRBJ2-1; weak D call: TRBD2 (6 bases). Trimming cost V 4 bases and J 4 bases, with 11 bases left between them. The CDR3 is made up of 14 amino acids. Germline V gene sequence: CDR1 LNHDA, CDR2 SQIVND (reference sequence). The CDR3 DNA reads as TGTGCCAGTAGTACGGGGGTCGCTTACAATGAGCAGTTCTTC. Its translation: CASSTGVAYNEQFF.

The J gene is TRBJ2-1, the V gene TRBV19; TRBD1 matches 7 bases. V gave up 8 bases and J gave up 3 bases; unmatched junction bases: 7. The CDR3 spans 14 residues. Germline CDR1 is LNHDA and CDR2 is SQIVND (reference sequence). For the CDR3, the DNA is TGTGCCAGTTCAGGGACAGTAGGCTACAATGAGCAGTTCTTC. Protein: CASSGTVGYNEQFF. The variable domain in full, with the rest retrieved from reference TRBV19 and TRBJ2-1, is DGGITQSPKYLFRKEGQNVTLSCEQNLNHDAMYWYRQDPGQGLRLIYYSQIVNDFQKGDIAEGYSVSREKKESFPLTVTSAQKNPTAFYLCASSGTVGYNEQFFGPGTRLTVL.

This clone appeared once. This chain connects TRBV4-2 to TRBJ1-5; D not resolved. The germline V gene has CDR1 LGHNA and CDR2 YNFKEQ. Trimming pared 5 bases from V and 1 base from J, leaving 15 bases between. The CDR3 runs to 16 residues. CDR3 amino acids: CASSSVREKSNQPQHF. In DNA form, the CDR3 reads TGTGCCAGCAGCTCGGTCCGGGAGAAAAGCAATCAGCCCCAGCATTTT.

V is TRBV5-1 and J is TRBJ2-1; tentatively, D is TRBD2 (6 bases). The CDR3 consists of 15 residues. From germline, CDR1 is SGHRS and CDR2 YFSETQ. Deletions cut 4 bases from V and 11 bases from J, with 22 bases between. CDR3: CASSPEEGESSKQFF. In DNA form, the CDR3 reads TGCGCCAGCAGCCCGGAGGAGGGTGAGAGTAGTAAGCAGTTCTTC.

The chain combines TRBV6-6 with TRBJ1-2; 8 nucleotides align to TRBD1. This CDR3 contains 13 residues. CDR1 and CDR2 from the germline V gene are MNHNY and SVGAGI (reference sequence). V dropped 5 bases and J dropped 7; count of bases not matched to a gene: 6. CDR3 DNA: TGTGCCAGCAGTATCAGGACAGGGCGTGGCTACACCTTC. Its protein product is CASSIRTGRGYTF.

This chain links TRBV25-1 with TRBJ2-3, with D tentatively TRBD1 (5 bases). V dropped 4 bases and J dropped 2 bases, with 10 bases sitting between them. In germline, CDR1 is MGHDK, CDR2 SYGVNS. This CDR3 is built from 14 residues. The CDR3 loop reads CASSGTNPTDTQYF. DNA for the CDR3: TGTGCCAGCAGTGGGACAAACCCCACAGATACGCAGTATTTT. Variable domain in full (rest from reference TRBV25-1 and TRBJ2-3): EADIYQTPRYLVIGTGKKITLECSQTMGHDKMYWYQQDPGMELHLIHYSYGVNSTEKGDLSSESTVSRIRTEHFPLTLESARPSHTSQYLCASSGTNPTDTQYFGPGTRLTVL.

This chain joins TRBV25-1 and TRBJ2-5; 8 nucleotides agree with TRBD2. From germline, CDR1 is MGHDK and CDR2 SYGVNS. With 7 bases clipped from V and 5 bases from J, the junction kept 9 bases outside the gene matches. CDR3 length equals 14 residues. DNA of the CDR3: TGTGCCAGCAAGGGGACTAGTCCTTGGGAGACCCAGTACTTC. Its translation is CASKGTSPWETQYF.

The rearrangement joins TRBV6-1 to TRBJ2-7; D is unclear. The CDR3 loop spans 16 amino acids. Trimming cost V 0 bases and J 4 bases, with 16 bases left between them. In germline, CDR1 is MNHNS, CDR2 SASEGT. CDR3 sequence (DNA): TGTGCCAGCAGTGAAGCGTTCCTGCCAGATGATTACGAGCAGTACTTC. Its protein is CASSEAFLPDDYEQYF.

This clone was found once. The genes are TRBV30 and TRBJ2-5; D perhaps matches TRBD2 (6 bases). There are 13 residues in the CDR3. Trimming left V 0 bases short and J 10 bases short, with 15 bases between. CDR1 is GTSNPN and CDR2 is SVGIG in the germline V gene (reference sequence). As DNA, the CDR3 is TGTGCCTGGAGTGTCTCGGGTGGGGGGATCCAGTACTTC. This translates into CAWSVSGGGIQYF.

The V gene is TRBV28, the J gene TRBJ2-2, with 9 bases aligning to TRBD2. After removal of 2 bases from V and 4 bases from J, the junction contained 2 bases not matched to a gene. Germline V lookup: CDR1 MDHEN, CDR2 SYDVKM. CDR3 length equals 15 residues. CDR3 sequence reads: CASSLGGRATGELFF. DNA for the CDR3: TGTGCCAGCAGTTTAGGCGGGAGGGCCACCGGGGAGCTGTTTTTT.

The chain is built from TRBV5-4 and TRBJ1-1; 7 nucleotides line up with TRBD1. The junction had 5 bases not matched to a gene; V was cut back by 5 bases and J by 1 base. Germline assignment: CDR1 SGHNT and CDR2 YYREEE (reference sequence). This CDR3 is 14 amino acids long. The CDR3 DNA reads TGTGCCAGCAGGCTCGGGACAGCGAACACTGAAGCTTTCTTT. Protein product: CASRLGTANTEAFF.

This rearrangement joins TRBV7-8 to TRBJ1-1; 9 bases fit TRBD1. The CDR3 loop spans 15 amino acids. CDR1 and CDR2 from the germline V gene are SGHVS and FQNEAQ. With 2 bases clipped from V and 1 base from J, the junction kept 2 bases outside the gene matches. CDR3 DNA: TGTGCCAGCAGCTTAATGGGACAGGGGAACACTGAAGCTTTCTTT. This gives the protein CASSLMGQGNTEAFF.

This clone was observed once. The genes are TRBV6-6 and TRBJ1-1, with TRBD1 as a possible D gene (6 bases). V was cut by 0 bases and J by 8 bases, with 7 bases left in between. CDR3 size: 12 residues. In germline, CDR1 is MNHNY, CDR2 SVGAGI (reference sequence). The CDR3 loop is CASSYSRGEAFF. The CDR3 nucleotides read TGTGCCAGCAGTTACTCAAGGGGGGAAGCTTTCTTT.

The V call is TRBV30, the J call TRBJ1-2; no clear D. CDR1 and CDR2 (germline): GTSNPN, SVGIG (reference sequence). Trimming took off 0 bases at V and 8 bases at J, with 13 bases between the two ends. This CDR3 region has 13 residues. The CDR3 loop is CAWSVDPGKGYTF. In DNA, the CDR3 is TGTGCCTGGAGTGTAGATCCCGGGAAGGGCTACACCTTC.

The gene calls are TRBV7-9 and TRBJ1-1; the match to TRBD1 covers 10 bases. Unmatched junction bases numbered 6, after V lost 6 bases and J lost 5 bases. This CDR3 region has 14 residues. Germline lookup yields CDR1 SEHNR and CDR2 FQNEAQ (reference sequence). CDR3: CASRRDRGLTEAFF. CDR3 coding DNA: TGTGCCAGCAGACGGGACAGGGGTTTGACTGAAGCTTTCTTT.

The CDR3 DNA sequence: TGTGCCAGCAGTGAAGTGGGCCTGGGGACAGGGAGGTATGGCTACACCTTC. Translation: CASSEVGLGTGRYGYTF. This sequence joins TRBV6-1 and TRBJ1-2; 9 nucleotides agree with TRBD1. The CDR3 sequence is 17 residues long. V shed 1 base, J shed 5 bases, and the junction held 11 bases outside the gene matches. CDR1 and CDR2 (germline): MNHNS, SASEGT.

This clone was recorded a few times. V gene TRBV6-1 combines with J gene TRBJ1-2; D ambiguous. Germline CDR1 is MNHNS and CDR2 is SASEGT. The CDR3 has 13 amino acids. V was clipped by 3 bases and J by 7 bases, with 12 bases between them. This CDR3 is CASSERPTGGYTF. The CDR3 region has the DNA TGTGCCAGCAGTGAGCGCCCAACGGGTGGCTACACCTTC.

Of note for this clone: A junction end diverges from the germline sequence, so it may reflect a read error. CDR3 DNA: TGTGCCAGCAGCCCGGGTAATTGGAGTGGAGACACCATATATTTT. This sequence encodes CASSPGNWSGDTIYF. The chain carries TRBV7-2 and TRBJ1-3; D not certain. CDR1 SGHTA and CDR2 FQGNSA come from the germline V gene. The CDR3 length is 15 residues.